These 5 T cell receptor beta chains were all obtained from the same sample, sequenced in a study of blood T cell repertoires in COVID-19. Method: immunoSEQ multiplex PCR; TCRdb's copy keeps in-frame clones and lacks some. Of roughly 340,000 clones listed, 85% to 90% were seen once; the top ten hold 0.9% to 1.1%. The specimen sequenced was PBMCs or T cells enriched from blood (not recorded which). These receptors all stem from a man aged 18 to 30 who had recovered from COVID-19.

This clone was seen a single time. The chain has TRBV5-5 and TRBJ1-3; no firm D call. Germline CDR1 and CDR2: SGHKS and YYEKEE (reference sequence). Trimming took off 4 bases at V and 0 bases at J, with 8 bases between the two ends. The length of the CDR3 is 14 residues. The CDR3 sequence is CASSPGGSGNTIYF. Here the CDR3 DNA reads TGTGCCAGCAGCCCCGGAGGCTCTGGAAACACCATATATTTT.

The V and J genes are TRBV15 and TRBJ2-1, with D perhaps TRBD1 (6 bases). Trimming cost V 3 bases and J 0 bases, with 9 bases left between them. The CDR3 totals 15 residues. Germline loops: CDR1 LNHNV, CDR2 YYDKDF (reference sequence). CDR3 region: CATSSGRGSYNEQFF. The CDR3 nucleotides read TGTGCCACCAGCAGCGGCAGGGGCTCCTACAATGAGCAGTTCTTC. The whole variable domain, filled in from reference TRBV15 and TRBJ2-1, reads DAMVIQNPRYQVTQFGKPVTLSCSQTLNHNVMYWYQQKSSQAPKLLFHYYDKDFNNEADTPDNFQSRRPNTSFCFLDIRSPGLGDTAMYLCATSSGRGSYNEQFFGPGTRLTVL.

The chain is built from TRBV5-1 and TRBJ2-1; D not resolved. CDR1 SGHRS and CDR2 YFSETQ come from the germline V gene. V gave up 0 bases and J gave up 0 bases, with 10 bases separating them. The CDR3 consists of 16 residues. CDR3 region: CASSLGLTSSYNEQFF. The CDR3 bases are TGCGCCAGCAGCTTGGGGCTCACAAGCTCCTACAATGAGCAGTTCTTC.

The CDR3 nucleotides read TGTGCCAGCAGTTTGGACCAGGGCCAGGGGGAGCAGTACTTC. Translation gives CASSLDQGQGEQYF. The genes are TRBV28 and TRBJ2-7; D perhaps matches TRBD1 (6 bases). The CDR3 runs 14 residues. V was shortened by 3 bases and J by 7 bases, with 16 bases between the two germline ends. Germline loops: CDR1 MDHEN, CDR2 SYDVKM. The complete variable domain, with remaining parts taken from reference TRBV28 and TRBJ2-7, reads DVKVTQSSRYLVKRTGEKVFLECVQDMDHENMFWYRQDPGLGLRLIYFSYDVKMKEKGDIPEGYSVSREKKERFSLILESASTNQTSMYLCASSLDQGQGEQYFGPGTRLTVT.

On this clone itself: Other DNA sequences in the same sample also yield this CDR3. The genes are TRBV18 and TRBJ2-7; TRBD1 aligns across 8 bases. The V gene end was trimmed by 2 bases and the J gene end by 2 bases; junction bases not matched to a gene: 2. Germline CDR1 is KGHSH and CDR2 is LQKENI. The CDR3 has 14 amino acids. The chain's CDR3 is CASSPGQGPYEQYF. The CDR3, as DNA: TGTGCCAGCTCACCAGGACAGGGTCCCTACGAGCAGTACTTC.